A single sample gave rise to the 29 T cell receptor beta chains below, sequenced in a study of blood T cell repertoires in COVID-19. Produced via immunoSEQ multiplex PCR; TCRdb's table is partial and in-frame only. The data contain roughly 300,000 clones, around 86% of them singletons. The source material was peripheral blood. These receptors originate from a woman in her fifties or sixties with acute or convalescent COVID-19.

The chain employs TRBV30 and TRBJ2-5; D perhaps matches TRBD1 (6 bases). Trimming took off 5 bases at V and 5 bases at J, with 12 bases between the two ends. CDR1 and CDR2 (germline): GTSNPN, SVGIG (reference sequence). There are 12 residues in the CDR3. CDR3 sequence reads: CAWATGSETQYF. The CDR3 DNA follows: TGTGCCTGGGCCACAGGGTCGGAGACCCAGTACTTC.

The chain couples TRBV29-1 to TRBJ2-1, with 14 bases matching TRBD2. Germline-derived CDR1 and CDR2 are SQVTM and ANQGSEA. The length of the CDR3 is 16 residues. Trimming at V came to 3 bases and at J to 4 bases, leaving 5 bases not matched to a gene. The CDR3 DNA follows: TGCAGCGTTGAGGGACTAGCGGGAGCTTCGTACAATGAGCAGTTCTTC. This codes for CSVEGLAGASYNEQFF.

The V call is TRBV5-1, the J call TRBJ2-7, with 8 bases fitting TRBD1. Germline CDR1 is SGHRS and CDR2 is YFSETQ. Trimming cost V 5 bases and J 6 bases; bases outside gene matches: 22. There are 18 residues in the CDR3. The CDR3, as DNA: TGCGCCAGCAGTTACGAACCGACAGGGGCGATGAGGACTCGCGAGCAGTACTTC. This codes for CASSYEPTGAMRTREQYF.

J is TRBJ2-2 and V is TRBV10-3; 11 bases match TRBD2. The germline V gene encodes CDR1 ENHRY and CDR2 SYGVKD. V was clipped by 2 bases and J by 7 bases; unmatched bases: 6. The CDR3 is 16 residues long. CDR3 DNA: TGTGCCATCAGTGAGCAACTAGCGGGGGCAAGCGGGGAGCTGTTTTTT. It yields the protein CAISEQLAGASGELFF.

The chain uses TRBV7-9 and TRBJ1-4, with a weak D call TRBD1 (6 bases). The germline gives CDR1 SEHNR, CDR2 FQNEAQ (reference sequence). The CDR3 runs 15 residues. The germline V and J ends were trimmed by 5 bases and 7 bases, with 17 bases remaining between them. CDR3 amino acids: CASSLGQYISEKLFF. The CDR3 region has the DNA TGTGCCAGCAGCCTCGGACAGTATATCTCTGAAAAACTGTTTTTT. The full variable domain, its missing parts supplied by reference TRBV7-9 and TRBJ1-4, is DTGVSQNPRHKITKRGQNVTFRCDPISEHNRLYWYRQTLGQGPEFLTYFQNEAQLEKSRLLSDRFSAERPKGSFSTLEIQRTEQGDSAMYLCASSLGQYISEKLFFGSGTQLSVL.

The chain couples TRBV11-3 to TRBJ2-5; TRBD1 matches at 7 bases. Germline-derived CDR1 and CDR2 are SGHNT and YENEEA. This CDR3 region has 13 residues. The junction had 4 bases not matched to a gene; V was cut back by 5 bases and J by 4 bases. CDR3 sequence: CASSPGTVETQYF. For the CDR3, the DNA is TGTGCCAGCAGCCCCGGGACAGTAGAGACCCAGTACTTC.

The chain has TRBV28 and TRBJ1-5; the match to TRBD1 covers 9 bases. CDR3 length equals 14 residues. Looked up from germline, CDR1 is MDHEN and CDR2 is SYDVKM. The V segment lost 6 bases and the J segment 5 bases; nucleotides outside the gene matches: 5. The CDR3 DNA reads TGTGCCAGCAGCCTTCGACAGGGGGATCAGCCCCAGCATTTT. This codes for CASSLRQGDQPQHF.

The chain is built from TRBV4-3 and TRBJ2-7; 7 nucleotides match TRBD2. Germline V gives CDR1 LGHNA, CDR2 YSLEER. The ends lost 0 bases at V and 5 bases at J; junction bases unmatched: 10. The CDR3 sequence is 16 residues long. The DNA of the CDR3 is TGCGCCAGCAGCCAAGATGTGGCGGGAGTGGAGGACGAGCAGTACTTC. Protein product: CASSQDVAGVEDEQYF.

J is TRBJ1-6 and V is TRBV7-2; weak D call: TRBD1 (5 bases). Trimming stripped 1 base from V and 7 bases from J, with 8 bases between. CDR1 is SGHTA, CDR2 FQGNSA, per germline. The CDR3 is 14 amino acids. The DNA for the CDR3 is TGTGCCAGCAGCTTAGAGGGGAGGAATTCACCCCTCCACTTT. It yields the protein CASSLEGRNSPLHF.

This clone was seen only once. The chain has TRBV5-1 and TRBJ2-1, with a weak D call TRBD2 (7 bases). The V gene lost 4 bases and the J gene lost 8 bases, with 25 bases spanning the gap. The CDR3 has 17 residues. CDR1 and CDR2 (germline): SGHRS, YFSETQ. The CDR3 region is CASSLPLGAPGRDEQFF. Here the CDR3 DNA reads TGCGCCAGCAGCCTACCCCTGGGGGCCCCAGGGAGGGATGAGCAGTTCTTC.

The chain employs TRBV28 and TRBJ1-1, with D unresolved. V dropped 3 bases and J dropped 3 bases, with 8 bases sitting between them. The germline gives CDR1 MDHEN, CDR2 SYDVKM. This CDR3 has 13 amino acids. CDR3 DNA sequence: TGTGCCAGCAGTTTGAGCGGATACACTGAAGCTTTCTTT. Translation gives CASSLSGYTEAFF.

The chain employs TRBV4-3 and TRBJ2-3, with D hard to call. Trimming took 4 bases from V and 1 from J, leaving 9 bases between them. Germline loops: CDR1 LGHNA, CDR2 YSLEER. The CDR3 covers 14 residues. CDR3 DNA sequence: TGCGCCAGCAGCCCTGGGCGCGGCACAGATACGCAGTATTTT. Translating it yields CASSPGRGTDTQYF.

V gene TRBV20-1 combines with J gene TRBJ2-1; 15 positions agree with TRBD2. The CDR3 runs 15 residues. The germline V gene encodes CDR1 DFQATT and CDR2 SNEGSKA (reference sequence). Losses at the gene ends were 3 bases for V and 15 bases for J; bases not matched to a gene: 12. The CDR3 nucleotides read TGCAGTGCTAGTCCCTCGGGGACTAGCGGGAGGAGAATGTTCTTC. This codes for CSASPSGTSGRRMFF.

This chain connects TRBV28 to TRBJ1-2, with 11 nucleotides matching TRBD1. This CDR3 spans 14 amino acids. V shed 8 bases, J shed 6 bases, and the junction held 8 bases outside the gene matches. Germline V lookup: CDR1 MDHEN, CDR2 SYDVKM. CDR3 loop: CASRGTGGQHGYTF. The CDR3 DNA reads TGTGCCAGCCGGGGGACAGGGGGGCAGCATGGCTACACCTTC.

As for this clone: Compared with germline, one end of the junction differs, possibly owing to a read error. The genes are TRBV7-7 and TRBJ2-5, with 7 nucleotides matching TRBD1. CDR1 is SSHAT and CDR2 is FNYEAQ in the germline V gene (reference sequence). There are 15 residues in the CDR3. The chain's CDR3 is CASSLDLGTEETQYF. The CDR3, as DNA: TGTGCTAGCAGCTTAGATTTAGGGACAGAAGAGACCCAGTACTTC.

V gene TRBV9 combines with J gene TRBJ2-5, with 7 positions matching TRBD1. V lost 2 bases to trimming and J lost 2 bases; unmatched junction nucleotides: 24. This CDR3 has 21 residues. Germline lookup yields CDR1 SGDLS and CDR2 YYNGEE. The CDR3 DNA reads TGTGCCAGCAGCGTCCCGGCTGGTGGGGGACAGTATAAACTGTTACAAGAGACCCAGTACTTC. Translated, it gives CASSVPAGGGQYKLLQETQYF.

This chain joins TRBV29-1 and TRBJ1-5; D perhaps matches TRBD1 (5 bases). The CDR3 is 13 residues long. V was trimmed by 8 bases and J by 1 base, leaving 12 bases between them. Per germline, CDR1 SQVTM and CDR2 ANQGSEA. CDR3 sequence (DNA): TGCAGCATAGGGGAGGCGAGCAATCAGCCCCAGCATTTT. It encodes CSIGEASNQPQHF. Full variable domain (rest looked up from reference TRBV29-1 and TRBJ1-5): SAVISQKPSRDICQRGTSLTIQCQVDSQVTMMFWYRQQPGQSLTLIATANQGSEATYESGFVIDKFPISRPNLTFSTLTVSNMSPEDSSIYLCSIGEASNQPQHFGDGTRLSIL.

J is TRBJ1-2 and V is TRBV19; 9 bases map to TRBD1. Germline V gene sequence: CDR1 LNHDA, CDR2 SQIVND (reference sequence). This CDR3 contains 14 residues. The V segment lost 2 bases and the J segment 6 bases; nucleotides outside the gene matches: 4. Written as DNA, the CDR3 is TGTGCCAGTAGTATACCGGGACAGGGAAATGGCTACACCTTC. It specifies CASSIPGQGNGYTF.

With respect to this clone: The sample has other DNA sequences that encode this CDR3 too. The chain couples TRBV9 to TRBJ2-7, with 8 bases matching TRBD2. Losses at the gene ends were 0 bases for V and 3 bases for J; bases not matched to a gene: 2. This CDR3 region has 14 residues. The germline V gene has CDR1 SGDLS and CDR2 YYNGEE. The CDR3 sequence is CASSVGGLGYEQYF. Written as DNA, the CDR3 is TGTGCCAGCAGCGTAGGGGGACTAGGCTACGAGCAGTACTTC.

The V gene is TRBV15, the J gene TRBJ2-1; 11 bases map to TRBD2. CDR1 and CDR2 from the germline V gene are LNHNV and YYDKDF (reference sequence). J gave up 6 bases and V 0 bases, and 1 base lay outside the gene matches. This CDR3 spans 15 amino acids. DNA for the CDR3: TGTGCCACCAGCAGAGAACTAGCGGGAGCCAATGAGCAGTTCTTC. Translating it yields CATSRELAGANEQFF.

The chain links TRBV28 to TRBJ1-4, with TRBD1 identical over 10 bases. Germline CDR1 reads MDHEN; CDR2 reads SYDVKM. The V and J ends lost 3 bases and 8 bases, in that order; junction bases with no gene match: 9. The length of the CDR3 is 16 residues. The CDR3: CASSLVLGQGGEKLFF. In DNA form, the CDR3 reads TGTGCCAGCAGTTTGGTGCTAGGACAGGGGGGAGAAAAACTGTTTTTT.

The chain is built from TRBV4-3 and TRBJ1-3; a possible D gene is TRBD1 (5 bases). V was shortened by 0 bases and J by 4 bases, with 16 bases between the two germline ends. Germline lookup yields CDR1 LGHNA and CDR2 YSLEER. This CDR3 is 17 amino acids long. The CDR3 loop reads CASSQDLARGSGNTIYF. The CDR3 DNA reads TGCGCCAGCAGCCAAGATTTGGCAAGGGGATCGGGAAACACCATATATTTT.

The rearrangement links TRBV9 to TRBJ2-7; 7 positions match TRBD1. Losses at the gene ends were 2 bases for V and 0 bases for J; bases not matched to a gene: 8. Per the germline V gene, CDR1 is SGDLS and CDR2 is YYNGEE. This CDR3 has 16 amino acids. Here the CDR3 reads CASSVTGTDSSYEQYF. CDR3 DNA: TGTGCCAGCAGCGTGACCGGGACAGACAGCTCCTACGAGCAGTACTTC.

The rearrangement uses TRBV19 and TRBJ2-1; tentative D call: TRBD2 (6 bases). The CDR3 sequence is 15 residues long. Germline CDR1 reads LNHDA; CDR2 reads SQIVND (reference sequence). V lost 7 bases and J 2 bases, leaving 15 bases between the germline ends. The CDR3 here is CASKLRGLTYNEQFF. The CDR3 DNA is TGTGCCAGTAAATTGCGGGGCCTTACCTACAATGAGCAGTTCTTC.

The V gene is TRBV28, the J gene TRBJ1-4; tentatively, D is TRBD1 (6 bases). V was trimmed by 8 bases and J by 2 bases, leaving 12 bases between them. The CDR3 extends over 14 amino acids. Germline V gene sequence: CDR1 MDHEN, CDR2 SYDVKM. In DNA form, the CDR3 reads TGTGCCAGCTCACAGGGAGATACTAATGAAAAACTGTTTTTT. It is translated as CASSQGDTNEKLFF.

The rearrangement joins TRBV6-2 or TRBV6-3 to TRBJ2-6; perhaps TRBD2 as D (6 bases). CDR3 length equals 18 residues. In germline, CDR1 is MNHEY, CDR2 SVGEGT. V was clipped by 2 bases and J by 0 bases, with 14 bases between them. The CDR3 DNA reads as TGTGCCAGCAGTTACCTATTGTCGGGGGTCTCTGGGGCCAACGTCCTGACTTTC. It specifies CASSYLLSGVSGANVLTF.

This chain links TRBV27 with TRBJ1-4; D perhaps matches TRBD1 (6 bases). The CDR3 covers 15 residues. Trimming removed 0 bases at V and 3 bases at J, with 8 bases between. The germline V gene encodes CDR1 MNHEY and CDR2 SMNVEV (reference sequence). CDR3 protein: CASSLSQGSNEKLFF. For the CDR3, the DNA is TGTGCCAGCAGTTTATCCCAGGGGTCTAATGAAAAACTGTTTTTT. Filled out from reference TRBV27 and TRBJ1-4, the complete variable domain reads EAQVTQNPRYLITVTGKKLTVTCSQNMNHEYMSWYRQDPGLGLRQIYYSMNVEVTDKGDVPEGYKVSRKEKRNFPLILESPSPNQTSLYFCASSLSQGSNEKLFFGSGTQLSVL.

This sequence joins TRBV10-3 and TRBJ2-7; D gene ambiguous. The CDR3 extends over 13 amino acids. V gave up 4 bases and J gave up 2 bases, with 9 bases separating them. The germline CDR1 and CDR2 sequences are ENHRY and SYGVKD. For the CDR3, the DNA is TGTGCCATCAGTGGACACCCGACCTACGAGCAGTACTTC. Encoded protein: CAISGHPTYEQYF.

The V and J genes are TRBV28 and TRBJ2-2, with TRBD1 as a possible D gene (6 bases). This CDR3 region has 13 residues. Germline assignment: CDR1 MDHEN and CDR2 SYDVKM. The V and J ends lost 9 bases and 1 base respectively, with 9 bases between them. CDR3 amino acids: CASGGLNTGELFF. The CDR3 DNA is TGTGCCAGTGGGGGCCTGAACACCGGGGAGCTGTTTTTT.